Listed below are T cell receptor beta chains from one sample, sequenced in a study of CD8 T cells in Susac syndrome. TCRdb itself ran the immunoSEQ multiplex PCR reads through MiXCR, one entry per CDR3 protein. The sample lists 75,000 to 80,000 distinct CDR3 sequences; approximately 94% were seen once. The sequencing input was CD8+ T cells from PBMCs. The receptors shown here come from a human donor with Susac syndrome. The CDR3 runs from the conserved cysteine through the conserved F or W. Fields, in order: J gene, D gene, V gene, CDR3 protein, CDR3 DNA. A D gene is named only where the DNA matches it firmly.

j_call: TRBJ2-7
d_call: NA
v_call: TRBV10-3
cdr3_aa: CAISESGAALYEQYF
cdr3_nt: TGTGCCATCAGTGAGTCCGGAGCGGCACTCTACGAGCAGTACTTC

j_call: TRBJ2-7
d_call: NA
v_call: TRBV6-1
cdr3_aa: CASIGTLYEQYF
cdr3_nt: TGTGCCAGCATAGGGACACTCTACGAGCAGTACTTC

j_call: TRBJ2-7
d_call: TRBD1
v_call: TRBV28
cdr3_aa: CASSETGGGSYEQYF
cdr3_nt: TGTGCCAGCAGTGAGACAGGGGGTGGCTCCTACGAGCAGTACTTC

j_call: TRBJ1-5
d_call: NA
v_call: TRBV6-5
cdr3_aa: CASGKSYSNQPQHF
cdr3_nt: TGTGCCAGCGGGAAAAGCTATAGCAATCAGCCCCAGCATTTT

j_call: TRBJ1-5
d_call: TRBD1
v_call: TRBV29-1
cdr3_aa: CSVGQGKSNQPQHF
cdr3_nt: TGCAGCGTCGGACAGGGGAAGAGCAATCAGCCCCAGCATTTT

j_call: TRBJ2-1
d_call: TRBD1
v_call: TRBV7-6
cdr3_aa: CASSLTRDRALNEQFF
cdr3_nt: TGTGCCAGCAGCTTGACCCGGGACAGAGCCTTGAATGAGCAGTTCTTC

j_call: TRBJ1-5
d_call: NA
v_call: TRBV20-1
cdr3_aa: CSARGSQGNQPQHF
cdr3_nt: TGCAGTGCTAGAGGAAGCCAGGGGAATCAGCCCCAGCATTTT

j_call: TRBJ2-7
d_call: NA
v_call: TRBV7-9
cdr3_aa: CASSGSGPDYSEQYF
cdr3_nt: TGTGCCAGCAGCGGATCTGGGCCGGACTACAGCGAGCAGTACTTC

j_call: TRBJ2-1
d_call: NA
v_call: TRBV7-6
cdr3_aa: CASSLTPRGGSYNEQFF
cdr3_nt: TGTGCCAGCAGCTTAACCCCGAGGGGGGGCTCCTACAATGAGCAGTTCTTC

j_call: TRBJ1-3
d_call: NA
v_call: TRBV9
cdr3_aa: CASSPDGTSGNTIYF
cdr3_nt: TGTGCCAGCAGCCCAGATGGGACTTCTGGAAACACCATATATTTT

j_call: TRBJ1-2
d_call: NA
v_call: TRBV7-9
cdr3_aa: CASSWDIQNYGYTF
cdr3_nt: TGTGCCAGCAGCTGGGACATTCAAAACTATGGCTACACCTTC

j_call: TRBJ2-7
d_call: NA
v_call: TRBV19
cdr3_aa: CASRDGLSYEQYF
cdr3_nt: TGTGCCAGTCGCGACGGCCTGTCCTACGAGCAGTACTTC

j_call: TRBJ2-3
d_call: TRBD1
v_call: TRBV2
cdr3_aa: CASSPGQATSTDTQYF
cdr3_nt: TGTGCCAGCAGTCCAGGACAGGCCACTAGCACAGATACGCAGTATTTT

j_call: TRBJ2-7
d_call: TRBD1
v_call: TRBV5-1
cdr3_aa: CASSGDRGDYEQYF
cdr3_nt: TGCGCCAGCAGCGGCGACAGGGGAGACTACGAGCAGTACTTC

j_call: TRBJ2-1
d_call: TRBD1
v_call: TRBV20-1
cdr3_aa: CSAGTVYNEQFF
cdr3_nt: TGCAGTGCTGGGACAGTCTACAATGAGCAGTTCTTC

j_call: TRBJ2-7
d_call: NA
v_call: TRBV7-8
cdr3_aa: CASSSRTDSPYEQYF
cdr3_nt: TGTGCCAGCAGCTCCCGGACTGATTCTCCCTACGAGCAGTACTTC

j_call: TRBJ2-3
d_call: NA
v_call: TRBV9
cdr3_aa: CASSVPLRLEGTDTQYF
cdr3_nt: TGTGCCAGCAGCGTCCCCCTGAGGTTGGAAGGCACAGATACGCAGTATTTT

j_call: TRBJ2-1
d_call: NA
v_call: TRBV4-1
cdr3_aa: CASSRVATNNNEQFF
cdr3_nt: TGCGCCAGCAGCCGTGTAGCTACTAATAACAATGAGCAGTTCTTC